The 27 T cell receptor beta chains below all came from one sample that was sequenced in a study of T cell repertoires in cytomegalovirus infection. TCRdb re-called the reads through MiXCR, storing one row per CDR3 protein. This sample has 740,000 or so distinct CDR3 sequences, with 35% found just once. Input material: PBMCs. These receptors were obtained from a human donor in good health (CMV status not recorded). Some clones in this sample may be carry-over from other donors' samples.

This clonotype was seen repeatedly, ten times or more. The gene calls are TRBV7-2 and TRBJ1-1; D not resolved. From germline, CDR1 is SGHTA and CDR2 FQGNSA. The CDR3 is made up of 13 amino acids. The ends were cut back, 3 bases at V and 2 bases at J, with 7 bases in the middle. CDR3: CASSFSQNTEAFF. DNA of the CDR3: TGTGCCAGCAGCTTTTCCCAAAACACTGAAGCTTTCTTT.

CDR3 protein: CASRRTSGIGNEQFF. The CDR3 region has the DNA TGTGCCAGCAGGCGGACTAGCGGGATAGGGAATGAGCAGTTCTTC. V and J are TRBV7-2 and TRBJ2-1, with 12 bases lining up with TRBD2. After removal of 6 bases from V and 7 bases from J, the junction contained 7 bases not matched to a gene. CDR1 is SGHTA and CDR2 is FQGNSA in the germline V gene. This CDR3 region has 15 residues.

CDR3 in DNA: TGTGCCAGCAGCCTCCCCGGGGGGCGCTTGTCCCCTGAAGCTTTCTTT. Protein: CASSLPGGRLSPEAFF. The gene calls are TRBV28 and TRBJ1-1; tentatively, D is TRBD1 (6 bases). CDR1 MDHEN and CDR2 SYDVKM come from the germline V gene. CDR3 length equals 16 residues. The V gene lost 6 bases and the J gene lost 6 bases, with 23 bases spanning the gap.

The V gene is TRBV5-5, the J gene TRBJ2-5; D not certain. V lost 7 bases to trimming and J lost 5 bases, with 12 bases between them. The germline V gene has CDR1 SGHKS and CDR2 YYEKEE (reference sequence). The CDR3 has 12 residues. CDR3 nucleotide sequence: TGTGCCAGCGGGAACCCCCCGGAGACCCAGTACTTC. Protein sequence: CASGNPPETQYF.

The rearrangement links TRBV6-1 to TRBJ1-1, with a tentative D call TRBD1 (5 bases). Germline CDR1 is MNHNS and CDR2 is SASEGT. CDR3 size: 14 residues. Trimming left V 2 bases short and J 3 bases short, with 10 bases between. The CDR3 reads CASSEQGGYTEAFF. The CDR3 DNA is TGTGCCAGCAGTGAACAGGGCGGGTACACTGAAGCTTTCTTT.

Only a few counts were recorded for this clonotype. The chain links TRBV28 to TRBJ1-1; a weak D match, TRBD1 (5 bases). The length of the CDR3 is 15 residues. Germline V gene data show CDR1 as MDHEN and CDR2 as SYDVKM. V was trimmed by 5 bases and J by 5 bases, leaving 18 bases between them. In nucleotides, the CDR3 is TGTGCCAGCAGTCTTCCCCGGGGGAGCAGGACTGAAGCTTTCTTT. It translates to CASSLPRGSRTEAFF.

This clonotype turned up a few times. This sequence joins TRBV28 and TRBJ2-5; D possibly corresponds to TRBD2 (5 bases). From germline, CDR1 is MDHEN and CDR2 SYDVKM. Trimming removed 2 bases from V and 5 bases from J, with 12 bases in between. CDR3 length: 14 amino acids. CDR3 nucleotide sequence: TGTGCCAGCAGTTTACCGGCTAGCAAGGAGACCCAGTACTTC. Residues: CASSLPASKETQYF.

This clonotype was counted a few times. The V and J genes are TRBV27 and TRBJ2-1; 7 positions match TRBD1. The junction had 19 bases not matched to a gene; V was cut back by 5 bases and J by 9 bases. The germline CDR1 and CDR2 sequences are MNHEY and SMNVEV (reference sequence). The CDR3 length is 17 residues. CDR3: CASSPILSGGKRVEQFF. The CDR3 DNA follows: TGTGCCAGCAGTCCTATTTTATCAGGGGGTAAAAGGGTTGAGCAGTTCTTC.

This rearrangement joins TRBV7-6 to TRBJ2-1, with TRBD2 matching 7 bases. The V and J ends lost 5 bases and 0 bases, in that order; junction bases with no gene match: 10. The CDR3 length is 17 residues. Germline V lookup: CDR1 SGHVS, CDR2 FNYEAQ. In DNA form, the CDR3 reads TGTGCCAGCAGCGTTCAGACTAGCCGTCTCTCCTACAATGAGCAGTTCTTC. Translated: CASSVQTSRLSYNEQFF.

This clonotype was picked up many times. V and J are TRBV6-1 and TRBJ2-3; D is unclear. Germline V gives CDR1 MNHNS, CDR2 SASEGT. This CDR3 comprises 15 residues. Deletions cut 3 bases from V and 4 bases from J, with 14 bases between. This chain's CDR3 is CASSDWQTLSDTQYF. The CDR3 nucleotides are TGTGCCAGCAGTGACTGGCAAACATTGTCAGATACGCAGTATTTT.

This clonotype was picked up a small number of times. The chain carries TRBV9 and TRBJ2-1; 11 bases agree with TRBD1. The CDR3 has 15 amino acids. Losses at the gene ends were 0 bases for V and 6 bases for J; bases not matched to a gene: 2. CDR1 is SGDLS, CDR2 YYNGEE, per germline. In DNA form, the CDR3 reads TGTGCCAGCAGCGTAGTGGGGACAGGGGGCAATGAGCAGTTCTTC. This sequence encodes CASSVVGTGGNEQFF.

This clonotype was seen only once. The V call is TRBV7-4, the J call TRBJ1-5; D remains ambiguous. The V end was cut by 8 bases, the J end by 2 bases, with 10 bases between. This CDR3 comprises 13 residues. CDR1 and CDR2 (germline): SGHVT, SQSDAQ. CDR3 DNA: TGTGCCAGCGGCCTCCTGGGCAATCAGCCCCAGCATTTT. Translation gives CASGLLGNQPQHF.

The chain combines TRBV12-3 or TRBV12-4 with TRBJ1-2; D call uncertain. Trimming left V 10 bases short and J 2 bases short, with 20 bases between. This CDR3 has 15 residues. CDR3 nucleotides: TGTGCCACCCCCACCCGTCTACCGATGAACTATGGCTACACCTTC. Amino acid sequence: CATPTRLPMNYGYTF.

This sequence joins TRBV12-3 or TRBV12-4 and TRBJ1-4; 7 positions match TRBD1. V lost 4 bases, J lost 5 bases, and 4 bases stayed unmatched. This CDR3 has 14 residues. CDR3 sequence (DNA): TGTGCCAGCAGTTCGGGACAGAGGAATGAAAAACTGTTTTTT. Protein: CASSSGQRNEKLFF.

V gene TRBV2 combines with J gene TRBJ2-7; no firm D call. The CDR3 covers 14 residues. CDR1 is SNHLY, CDR2 FYNNEI, per germline. The V and J ends lost 2 bases and 2 bases respectively, with 10 bases between them. The CDR3 nucleotides are TGTGCCAGCAGTGAAATGCCAGGTACCTACGAGCAGTACTTC. As protein: CASSEMPGTYEQYF.

V is TRBV12-3 or TRBV12-4 and J is TRBJ2-7, with D possibly being TRBD1 (5 bases). This CDR3 is built from 14 residues. V was clipped by 7 bases and J by 6 bases, with 19 bases between them. DNA of the CDR3: TGTGCCAGCACCAGGCAGGGAACAGTGGGCGAGCAGTACTTC. It codes for CASTRQGTVGEQYF.

This clonotype was picked up a small number of times. V usage is TRBV30 and J usage is TRBJ1-1; D gene unclear. CDR3 length: 12 amino acids. The germline V and J ends were trimmed by 0 bases and 4 bases, with 6 bases remaining between them. Germline V gene data show CDR1 as GTSNPN and CDR2 as SVGIG (reference sequence). This chain's CDR3 is CAWSVRGTEAFF. CDR3 DNA sequence: TGTGCCTGGAGTGTACGGGGCACTGAAGCTTTCTTT.

This sequence joins TRBV2 and TRBJ2-5; D call uncertain. CDR3 length: 12 residues. CDR1 SNHLY and CDR2 FYNNEI come from the germline V gene. V gave up 6 bases and J gave up 4 bases, with 9 bases separating them. The CDR3 DNA reads TGTGCCAGCAGCGGCGACGGAGAGACCCAGTACTTC. It yields the protein CASSGDGETQYF.

Points on this clonotype: Because it lacks the conserved phenylalanine or tryptophan at the end, this CDR3 is likely a read error. The rearrangement joins TRBV24-1 to TRBJ2-5, with a possible D match to TRBD1 (5 bases). This CDR3 spans 15 amino acids. V lost 3 bases and J lost 5, with 15 bases in between. Germline CDR1 reads KGHDR; CDR2 reads SFDVKD. The DNA for the CDR3 is TGTGCCACCAGTGATCCCGCTGTAGGGGCGGAGACCCAGTACTTA. Translated: CATSDPAVGAETQYL.

As for this clonotype: The final CDR3 position lacks the conserved phenylalanine or tryptophan, pointing to a likely read error. The chain joins TRBV7-4 to TRBJ2-3; 7 bases agree with TRBD1. This CDR3 comprises 13 residues. V was pared by 4 bases and J by 4 bases, with 2 bases of the junction left unmatched. Germline V gene data show CDR1 as SGHVT and CDR2 as SQSDAQ. The CDR3 reads CASSYRGPDTQYL. CDR3 nucleotides: TGTGCCAGCAGCTACAGGGGCCCAGATACGCAGTATTTG.

This chain uses TRBV10-2 with TRBJ1-1; D is unclear. The V end lost 3 bases, the J end lost 1 base, and 9 bases lay between the germline ends. Per germline, CDR1 WSHSY and CDR2 SAAADI. The CDR3 has 14 amino acids. CDR3 sequence reads: CASSDVTANTEAFF. The CDR3 DNA is TGCGCCAGCAGTGATGTTACCGCGAACACTGAAGCTTTCTTT.

There are a few counts of this clonotype. The chain carries TRBV9 and TRBJ2-2, with 9 bases that match TRBD2. The CDR3 totals 13 residues. With V trimmed by 7 bases and J by 3 bases, 1 base remained unmatched. Germline CDR1 SGDLS, CDR2 YYNGEE. The CDR3 nucleotides are TGTGCCAGCGAGCGGGGGGACACCGGGGAGCTGTTTTTT. Amino acid sequence: CASERGDTGELFF.

Only one count was recorded for this clonotype. Relative to the germline gene, one junction end is altered; a read error may explain this. The CDR3 sequence: CASSPGHGIYNEQLF. The CDR3 DNA follows: TGTGCCAGCAGTCCCGGACATGGAATCTACAATGAGCAGTTATTC. The J gene is TRBJ2-1, the V gene TRBV6-5; D possibly corresponds to TRBD1 (5 bases). Germline CDR1 reads MNHEY; CDR2 reads SVGAGI. CDR3 length equals 15 residues.

The gene calls are TRBV29-1 and TRBJ2-7; 9 bases are shared with TRBD1. V lost 4 bases, J lost 5 bases, and 9 bases stayed unmatched. This CDR3 is built from 14 residues. Germline V gene data show CDR1 as SQVTM and CDR2 as ANQGSEA. CDR3 coding DNA: TGCAGCGTTGGTCGCAGGGACAGGGTCCACGAGCAGTACTTC. Translating gives CSVGRRDRVHEQYF.

This sequence joins TRBV4-1 and TRBJ2-7; maybe TRBD2 (5 bases). Germline V gene lookup returns CDR1 MGHRA and CDR2 YSYEKL. The CDR3 has 15 residues. V shed 1 base and J shed 2 bases, with 12 bases lying between them. The CDR3 here is CASSQVAAGAYEQYF. The CDR3 DNA reads as TGCGCCAGCAGCCAAGTGGCAGCCGGGGCCTACGAGCAGTACTTC.

This clonotype came up a few times. The chain links TRBV24-1 to TRBJ2-5; 7 positions match TRBD2. Germline V gene lookup returns CDR1 KGHDR and CDR2 SFDVKD. J lost 2 bases, V lost 10 bases, and 12 bases had no gene match. The CDR3 runs to 15 residues. CDR3 sequence: CATGVAGELQETQYF. As DNA, the CDR3 is TGTGCCACAGGGGTTGCGGGGGAGCTACAAGAGACCCAGTACTTC.

This clonotype was picked up a small number of times. The chain joins TRBV30 to TRBJ1-3, with D perhaps TRBD1 (6 bases). This CDR3 has 14 residues. Trimming pared 3 bases from V and 1 base from J, leaving 10 bases between. Germline V gene data show CDR1 as GTSNPN and CDR2 as SVGIG (reference sequence). CDR3 sequence reads: CAWRRTVSGNTIYF. The CDR3 region has the DNA TGTGCCTGGAGAAGGACAGTTTCTGGAAACACCATATATTTT.